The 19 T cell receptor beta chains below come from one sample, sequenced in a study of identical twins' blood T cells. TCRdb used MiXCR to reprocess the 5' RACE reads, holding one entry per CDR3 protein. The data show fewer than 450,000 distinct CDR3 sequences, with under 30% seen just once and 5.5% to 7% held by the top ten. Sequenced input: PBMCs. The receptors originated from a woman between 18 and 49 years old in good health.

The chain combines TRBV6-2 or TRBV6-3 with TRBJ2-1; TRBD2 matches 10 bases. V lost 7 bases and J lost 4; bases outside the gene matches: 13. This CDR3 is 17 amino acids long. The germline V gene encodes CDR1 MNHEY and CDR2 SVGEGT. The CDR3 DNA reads TGTGCCAGCAACGACCGCCGCAGCGGGAGGGATTACAATGAGCAGTTCTTC. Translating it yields CASNDRRSGRDYNEQFF.

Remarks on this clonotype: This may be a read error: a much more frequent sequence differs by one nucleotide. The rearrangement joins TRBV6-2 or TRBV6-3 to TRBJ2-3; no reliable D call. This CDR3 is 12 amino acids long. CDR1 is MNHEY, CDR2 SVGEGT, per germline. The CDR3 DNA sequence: TGTCCCAGCACCGAGTCCCCAGATACGCAGTATTTT. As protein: CPSTESPDTQYF.

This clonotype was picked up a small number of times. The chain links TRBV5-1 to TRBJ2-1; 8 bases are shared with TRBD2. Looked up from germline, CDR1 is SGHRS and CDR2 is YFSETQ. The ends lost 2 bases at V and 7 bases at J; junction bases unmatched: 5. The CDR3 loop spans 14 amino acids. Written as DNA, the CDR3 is TGCGCCAGCAGCTTCCTTAGCGGGACGAATGAGCAGTTCTTC. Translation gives CASSFLSGTNEQFF.

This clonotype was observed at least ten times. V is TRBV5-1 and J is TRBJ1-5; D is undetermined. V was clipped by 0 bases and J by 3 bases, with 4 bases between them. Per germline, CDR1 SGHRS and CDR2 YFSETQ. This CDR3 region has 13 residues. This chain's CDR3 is CASSLASNQPQHF. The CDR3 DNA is TGCGCCAGCAGCTTGGCTTCCAATCAGCCCCAGCATTTT.

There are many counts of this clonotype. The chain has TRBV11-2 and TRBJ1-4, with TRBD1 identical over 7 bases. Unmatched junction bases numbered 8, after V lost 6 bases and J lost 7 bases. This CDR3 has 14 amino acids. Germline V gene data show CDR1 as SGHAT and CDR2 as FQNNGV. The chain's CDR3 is CASSPGTAREKLFF. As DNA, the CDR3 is TGTGCCAGCAGTCCGGGGACAGCCCGTGAAAAACTGTTTTTT.

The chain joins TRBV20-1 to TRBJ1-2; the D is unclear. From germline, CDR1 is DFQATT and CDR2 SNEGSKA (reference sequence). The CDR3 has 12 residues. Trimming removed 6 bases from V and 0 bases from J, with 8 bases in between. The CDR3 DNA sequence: TGCAGTGCCGTAAGGACTAACTATGGCTACACCTTC. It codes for CSAVRTNYGYTF.

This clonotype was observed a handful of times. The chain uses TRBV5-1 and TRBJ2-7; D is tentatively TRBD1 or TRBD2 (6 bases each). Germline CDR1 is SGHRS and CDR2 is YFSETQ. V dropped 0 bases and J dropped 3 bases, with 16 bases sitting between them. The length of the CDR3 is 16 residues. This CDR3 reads CASSLAGGQKFYEQYF. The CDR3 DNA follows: TGCGCCAGCAGCTTGGCTGGGGGGCAAAAGTTCTACGAGCAGTACTTC.

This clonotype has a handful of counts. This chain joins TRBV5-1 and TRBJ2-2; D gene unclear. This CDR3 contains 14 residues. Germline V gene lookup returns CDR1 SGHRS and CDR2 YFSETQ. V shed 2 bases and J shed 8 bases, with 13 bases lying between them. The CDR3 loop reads CASSLALPSGELFF. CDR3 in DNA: TGCGCCAGCAGCTTAGCCCTGCCCTCAGGGGAGCTGTTTTTT.

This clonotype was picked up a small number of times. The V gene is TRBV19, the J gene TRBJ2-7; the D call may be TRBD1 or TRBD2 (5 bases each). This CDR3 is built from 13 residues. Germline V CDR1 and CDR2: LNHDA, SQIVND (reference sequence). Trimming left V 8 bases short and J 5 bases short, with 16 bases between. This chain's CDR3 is CASSGPGFHEQYF. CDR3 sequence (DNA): TGTGCCAGTTCGGGACCGGGATTCCACGAGCAGTACTTC.

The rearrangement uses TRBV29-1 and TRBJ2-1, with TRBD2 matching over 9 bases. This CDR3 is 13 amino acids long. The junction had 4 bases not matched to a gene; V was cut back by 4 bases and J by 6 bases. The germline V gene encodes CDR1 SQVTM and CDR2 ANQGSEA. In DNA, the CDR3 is TGCAGCGTTGTTAGCGGGAGAACCAATGAGCAGTTCTTC. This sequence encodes CSVVSGRTNEQFF.

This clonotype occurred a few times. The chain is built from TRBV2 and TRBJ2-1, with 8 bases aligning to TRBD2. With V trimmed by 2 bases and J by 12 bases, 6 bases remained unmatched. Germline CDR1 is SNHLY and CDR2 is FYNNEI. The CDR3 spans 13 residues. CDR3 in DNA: TGTGCCAGCAGTGAATTGCCCGGACTAGCGCAGTTCTTC. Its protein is CASSELPGLAQFF.

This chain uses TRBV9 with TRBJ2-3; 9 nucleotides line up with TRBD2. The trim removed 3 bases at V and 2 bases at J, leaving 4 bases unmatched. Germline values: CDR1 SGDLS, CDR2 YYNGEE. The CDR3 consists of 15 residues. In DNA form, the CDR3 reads TGTGCCAGCAGCGGTAGCGGGGGACTCACAGATACGCAGTATTTT. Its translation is CASSGSGGLTDTQYF.

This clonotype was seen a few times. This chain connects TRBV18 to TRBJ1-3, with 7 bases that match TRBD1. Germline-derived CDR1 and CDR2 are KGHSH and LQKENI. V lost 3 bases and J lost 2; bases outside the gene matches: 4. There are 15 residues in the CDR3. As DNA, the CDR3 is TGTGCCAGCTCACCGAACAGGGGAGCTGGAAACACCATATATTTT. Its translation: CASSPNRGAGNTIYF.

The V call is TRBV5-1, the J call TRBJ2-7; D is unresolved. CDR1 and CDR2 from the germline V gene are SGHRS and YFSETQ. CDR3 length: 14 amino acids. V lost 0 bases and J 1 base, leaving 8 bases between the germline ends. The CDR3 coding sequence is TGCGCCAGCAGCTTGGACAGTGCATCCTACGAGCAGTACTTC. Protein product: CASSLDSASYEQYF.

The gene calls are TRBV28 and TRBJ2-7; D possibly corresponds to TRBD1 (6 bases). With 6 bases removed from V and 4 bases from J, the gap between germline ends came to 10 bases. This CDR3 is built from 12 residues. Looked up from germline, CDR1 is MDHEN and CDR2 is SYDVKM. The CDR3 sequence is CASSSRGYEQYF. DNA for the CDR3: TGTGCCAGCAGCAGCAGGGGTTACGAGCAGTACTTC.

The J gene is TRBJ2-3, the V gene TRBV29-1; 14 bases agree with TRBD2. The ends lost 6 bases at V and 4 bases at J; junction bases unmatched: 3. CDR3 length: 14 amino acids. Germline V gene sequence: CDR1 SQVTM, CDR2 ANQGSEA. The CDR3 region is CSVGGLAGADTQYF. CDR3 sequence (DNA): TGCAGCGTGGGGGGACTAGCGGGGGCAGATACGCAGTATTTT.

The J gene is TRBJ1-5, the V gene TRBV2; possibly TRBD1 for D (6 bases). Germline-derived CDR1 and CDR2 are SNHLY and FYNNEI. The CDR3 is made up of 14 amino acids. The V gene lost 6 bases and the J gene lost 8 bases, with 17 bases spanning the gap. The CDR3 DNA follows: TGTGCCAGCAGGTCAAGTGACGGGGGCAAGCCCCAGCATTTT. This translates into CASRSSDGGKPQHF. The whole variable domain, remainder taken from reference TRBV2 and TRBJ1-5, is EPEVTQTPSHQVTQMGQEVILRCVPISNHLYFYWYRQILGQKVEFLVSFYNNEISEKSEIFDDQFSVERPDGSNFTLKIRSTKLEDSAMYFCASRSSDGGKPQHFGDGTRLSIL.

This CDR3 is CASSAGQASTDTQYF. The DNA for the CDR3 is TGTGCCAGCAGTGCCGGCCAGGCTAGCACAGATACGCAGTATTTT. The chain uses TRBV2 and TRBJ2-3; D is uncertain. V dropped 4 bases and J dropped 0 bases, with 11 bases sitting between them. The CDR3 covers 15 residues. Germline V lookup: CDR1 SNHLY, CDR2 FYNNEI.

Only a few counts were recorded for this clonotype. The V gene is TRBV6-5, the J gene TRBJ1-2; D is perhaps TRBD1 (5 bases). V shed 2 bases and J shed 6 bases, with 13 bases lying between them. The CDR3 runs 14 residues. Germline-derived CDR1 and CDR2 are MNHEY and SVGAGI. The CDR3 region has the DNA TGTGCCAGCAGTTACCGACCAGTGGGGCATGGCTACACCTTC. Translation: CASSYRPVGHGYTF.